The clone carrying this TCR beta chain appeared a few times. This sample was taken from a study of blood T cell repertoires in COVID-19. Study overall: There were acute and convalescent COVID-19 samples, and they came from the United States, Italy and Spain. PBMCs, B-cell-depleted T cells, or T cells provided the cDNA or gDNA that made up the material.

Original processing notes: Reference gene primer amplification gave nucleated cell count estimates. The table came from immunoSEQ multiplex PCR; TCRdb's copy has only in-frame clones and leaves some out. That table supplies the V and J calls and clone size; D and trimming were determined from the DNA. The sample holds tens of thousands of clones, approximately 85% seen once. This CDR3 region has 16 residues. The V gene's germline CDR1 is SGHRS and CDR2 YFSETQ. Unmatched junction bases numbered 5, after V lost 4 bases and J lost 1 base. The chain uses TRBV5-1 and TRBJ2-1, with 10 bases that match TRBD2. Sequencing used peripheral blood. The TCR was taken from a woman older than 75 with acute or convalescent COVID-19. Here the CDR3 DNA reads TGCGCCAGCAGCCCGGTTAGCGGGAGGTCCTACAATGAGCAGTTCTTC. It translates to CASSPVSGRSYNEQFF. Complete variable domain (other parts from reference TRBV5-1 and TRBJ2-1): KAGVTQTPRYLIKTRGQQVTLSCSPISGHRSVSWYQQTPGQGLQFLFEYFSETQRNKGNFPGRFSGRQFSNSRSEMNVSTLELGDSALYLCASSPVSGRSYNEQFFGPGTRLTVL.